These 29 T cell receptor beta chains were sequenced from one sample in a study of siplizumab effects on memory and regulatory T cells. Assay used: immunoSEQ multiplex PCR; TCRdb lists only in-frame clones, some missing. Among tens of thousands of clones, roughly 88% were seen once, and the ten largest hold 1.5% to 2%. Sequencing was carried out using Tregs sorted from blood. These receptors all stem from a human donor in good health.

The chain uses TRBV19 and TRBJ1-2; D is unclear. CDR1 is LNHDA and CDR2 is SQIVND in the germline V gene (reference sequence). The CDR3 spans 13 residues. V was shortened by 3 bases and J by 5 bases, with 10 bases between the two germline ends. CDR3 sequence reads: CASSIRTAYGYTF. The CDR3 DNA sequence: TGTGCCAGTAGTATTCGGACCGCGTATGGCTACACCTTC.

In its sample, this clone is medium-sized. This chain links TRBV27 with TRBJ2-1; the D is unclear. The CDR3 length is 12 residues. Between the trimmed V and J ends, which lost 3 bases and 10 bases, there was a span of 10 bases. CDR1 and CDR2 (germline): MNHEY, SMNVEV (reference sequence). In nucleotides, the CDR3 is TGTGCCAGCAGTTTGATAGGGAACGAGCAGTTCTTC. It translates to CASSLIGNEQFF.

This sequence joins TRBV5-5 and TRBJ2-1; perhaps TRBD1 as D (5 bases). Germline CDR1 reads SGHKS; CDR2 reads YYEKEE (reference sequence). CDR3 size: 16 residues. V lost 6 bases and J 6 bases, leaving 22 bases between the germline ends. The CDR3 sequence is CASTPRVGQGRNEQFF. In DNA form, the CDR3 reads TGTGCCAGCACCCCCCGGGTTGGGCAGGGCCGCAATGAGCAGTTCTTC.

Turning to this clone: Additional DNA sequences in this sample encode the identical CDR3. The chain employs TRBV5-4 and TRBJ2-1, with 13 bases matching TRBD2. The J segment lost 5 bases and the V segment lost 4 bases, leaving 3 bases of the junction unmatched. Germline V lookup: CDR1 SGHNT, CDR2 YYREEE (reference sequence). The CDR3 sequence is 15 residues long. CDR3 sequence reads: CASSPGLAGNNEQFF. The CDR3 DNA reads TGTGCCAGCAGCCCGGGACTAGCGGGAAACAATGAGCAGTTCTTC.

This clone appeared a single time. The chain couples TRBV29-1 to TRBJ2-3, with a weak D call TRBD2 (5 bases). CDR1 is SQVTM and CDR2 is ANQGSEA in the germline V gene. V dropped 4 bases and J dropped 3 bases, with 8 bases sitting between them. The CDR3 has 12 amino acids. CDR3 in amino acids: CSVGGRTDTQYF. CDR3 in DNA: TGCAGCGTTGGAGGGCGGACAGATACGCAGTATTTT.

The genes are TRBV7-2 and TRBJ2-5, with 10 bases lining up with TRBD2. Germline lookup yields CDR1 SGHTA and CDR2 FQGNSA. This CDR3 has 16 amino acids. V trimming: 1 base; J trimming: 4 bases; junction bases outside the gene matches: 6. The CDR3 DNA is TGTGCCAGCAGCTTAGTGGCTAGCGGGGGAGGAGAGACCCAGTACTTC. Protein sequence: CASSLVASGGGETQYF.

This chain joins TRBV6-5 and TRBJ1-2, with a tentative D call TRBD1 (6 bases). The germline CDR1 and CDR2 sequences are MNHEY and SVGAGI. Trimming removed 7 bases from V and 3 bases from J, with 18 bases in between. There are 15 residues in the CDR3. Here the CDR3 reads CASTRASGGHYGYTF. Here the CDR3 DNA reads TGTGCCAGCACTCGGGCCTCGGGGGGGCACTATGGCTACACCTTC.

V gene TRBV15 combines with J gene TRBJ2-1; no clear D gene. Germline V gene data show CDR1 as LNHNV and CDR2 as YYDKDF (reference sequence). The V gene lost 0 bases and the J gene lost 0 bases, with 15 bases spanning the gap. The CDR3 has 18 residues. The CDR3 sequence is CATSRDNSVVPSYNEQFF. CDR3 sequence (DNA): TGTGCCACCAGCAGAGATAATAGTGTTGTGCCCTCCTACAATGAGCAGTTCTTC.

The V call is TRBV10-3, the J call TRBJ2-7; 8 nucleotides align to TRBD2. The junction had 6 bases not matched to a gene; V was cut back by 2 bases and J by 3 bases. The CDR3 is 15 residues long. CDR1 is ENHRY, CDR2 SYGVKD, per germline. CDR3 region: CAISEKSGSNYEQYF. In DNA form, the CDR3 reads TGTGCCATCAGTGAGAAGAGCGGGAGTAACTACGAGCAGTACTTC.

Comments on this clone: This clone may be a read error of a much larger clone one base away. The gene calls are TRBV5-1 and TRBJ1-1; tentative D call: TRBD1 (6 bases). The CDR3 loop spans 15 amino acids. The V gene lost 10 bases and the J gene lost 1 base, with 20 bases spanning the gap. In germline, CDR1 is SGHRS, CDR2 YFSETQ. CDR3 nucleotides: TGCGCCCGCTACCCGAGGGGGGGGACGAACACTGAAGCTTTCTTT. It codes for CARYPRGGTNTEAFF.

This clone was counted once. The chain uses TRBV27 and TRBJ2-3; 10 bases match TRBD2. Germline-derived CDR1 and CDR2 are MNHEY and SMNVEV (reference sequence). The CDR3 consists of 16 residues. J lost 4 bases, V lost 2 bases, and 6 bases had no gene match. Here the CDR3 DNA reads TGTGCCAGCAGTTTAAGTAATCTAGCGGGAGCAGATACGCAGTATTTT. It translates to CASSLSNLAGADTQYF.

The chain recombines TRBV4-1 with TRBJ2-1; D perhaps matches TRBD2 (6 bases). Looked up from germline, CDR1 is MGHRA and CDR2 is YSYEKL. This CDR3 comprises 15 residues. The V and J ends lost 1 base and 7 bases respectively, with 14 bases between them. The CDR3 loop is CASSQGGLILNEQFF. CDR3 coding DNA: TGCGCCAGCAGCCAAGGGGGACTTATTTTGAATGAGCAGTTCTTC.

The gene calls are TRBV5-5 and TRBJ2-3; D is uncertain. V lost 4 bases, J lost 2 bases, and 14 bases lay in between. The CDR3 totals 15 residues. Germline loops: CDR1 SGHKS, CDR2 YYEKEE (reference sequence). The CDR3, as DNA: TGTGCCAGCAGCGAACCGCGGCGATTCACAGATACGCAGTATTTT. Its protein product is CASSEPRRFTDTQYF.

The CDR3 sequence is CASSDEGFRAYEQYF. For the CDR3, the DNA is TGTGCCAGCTCAGATGAGGGGTTTAGGGCCTACGAGCAGTACTTC. The chain joins TRBV18 to TRBJ2-7; either TRBD1 or TRBD2 may fit D (5 bases each). Trimming left V 5 bases short and J 2 bases short, with 16 bases between. Looked up from germline, CDR1 is KGHSH and CDR2 is LQKENI. The CDR3 extends over 15 amino acids.

The chain couples TRBV5-1 to TRBJ1-1; the D is unclear. CDR1 SGHRS and CDR2 YFSETQ come from the germline V gene. Trimming stripped 6 bases from V and 0 bases from J, with 9 bases between. The CDR3 spans 13 residues. As DNA, the CDR3 is TGCGCCAGCACCGACACCTTGAACACTGAAGCTTTCTTT. Protein: CASTDTLNTEAFF.

This chain joins TRBV19 and TRBJ2-5; 7 bases fit TRBD2. The CDR3 is 14 amino acids. The ends lost 8 bases at V and 3 bases at J; junction bases unmatched: 9. Germline-derived CDR1 and CDR2 are LNHDA and SQIVND (reference sequence). The CDR3 DNA is TGTGCCAGTGGGCGGGGGTTTTCGAAAGAGACCCAGTACTTC. It codes for CASGRGFSKETQYF.

The J gene is TRBJ2-1, the V gene TRBV28; weak D call: TRBD2 (6 bases). Germline V gives CDR1 MDHEN, CDR2 SYDVKM. The CDR3 runs 14 residues. V lost 7 bases and J lost 3, with 13 bases in between. The CDR3 sequence is CASTQGLHYNEQFF. CDR3 bases: TGTGCCAGCACCCAGGGACTCCACTACAATGAGCAGTTCTTC.

The genes are TRBV6-5 and TRBJ1-1; 7 positions agree with TRBD1. This CDR3 has 15 residues. Germline values: CDR1 MNHEY, CDR2 SVGAGI. The ends lost 2 bases at V and 5 bases at J; junction bases unmatched: 8. CDR3 loop: CASSYRDRVGTEAFF. The CDR3 DNA reads TGTGCCAGCAGTTACCGCGACAGGGTTGGAACTGAAGCTTTCTTT.

This chain links TRBV5-6 with TRBJ2-3, with unresolved D. V was shortened by 2 bases and J by 3 bases, with 10 bases between the two germline ends. CDR3 length: 14 amino acids. Per the germline V gene, CDR1 is SGHDT and CDR2 is YYEEEE. CDR3 amino acids: CASSFLTATDTQYF. The CDR3 DNA is TGTGCCAGCAGCTTTCTCACAGCAACAGATACGCAGTATTTT.

The chain employs TRBV19 and TRBJ1-1; the match to TRBD1 covers 9 bases. V lost 8 bases to trimming and J lost 0 bases; unmatched junction nucleotides: 13. Per germline, CDR1 LNHDA and CDR2 SQIVND (reference sequence). The length of the CDR3 is 17 residues. CDR3 loop: CASYPSGTGIMNTEAFF. Written as DNA, the CDR3 is TGTGCCAGTTATCCTTCAGGGACAGGGATTATGAACACTGAAGCTTTCTTT.

This sequence joins TRBV29-1 and TRBJ2-7, with D possibly being TRBD1 (5 bases). With 6 bases removed from V and 5 bases from J, the gap between germline ends came to 17 bases. Per the germline V gene, CDR1 is SQVTM and CDR2 is ANQGSEA. This CDR3 region has 13 residues. The CDR3 coding sequence is TGCAGCGTAACAGGAGAAAGATTCAACGAGCAGTACTTC. Protein: CSVTGERFNEQYF.

The V gene is TRBV5-4, the J gene TRBJ2-2, with TRBD2 matching over 7 bases. This CDR3 comprises 15 residues. The trim removed 4 bases at V and 1 base at J, leaving 4 bases unmatched. Germline V CDR1 and CDR2: SGHNT, YYREEE (reference sequence). DNA for the CDR3: TGTGCCAGCAGCCTAAGCGGGGTGAACACCGGGGAGCTGTTTTTT. This translates into CASSLSGVNTGELFF. Full variable domain (rest looked up from reference TRBV5-4 and TRBJ2-2): ETGVTQSPTHLIKTRGQQVTLRCSSQSGHNTVSWYQQALGQGPQFIFQYYREEENGRGNFPPRFSGLQFPNYSSELNVNALELDDSALYLCASSLSGVNTGELFFGEGSRLTVL.

The rearrangement joins TRBV28 to TRBJ1-2, with a possible D match to TRBD1 (5 bases). The CDR3 has 14 residues. Trimming took off 6 bases at V and 3 bases at J, with 14 bases between the two ends. The germline V gene has CDR1 MDHEN and CDR2 SYDVKM. This chain's CDR3 is CASSQWQGDYGYTF. The DNA for the CDR3 is TGTGCCAGCAGCCAGTGGCAGGGCGACTATGGCTACACCTTC.

This clone was recorded only once. CDR3 nucleotides: TGCGCCAGCAGCTCCGGGTCATACGAGCAGTACTTC. It encodes CASSSGSYEQYF. The chain is built from TRBV5-1 and TRBJ2-7; D remains ambiguous. Trimming took off 3 bases at V and 4 bases at J, with 8 bases between the two ends. There are 12 residues in the CDR3. Germline loops: CDR1 SGHRS, CDR2 YFSETQ.

This chain joins TRBV6-6 and TRBJ1-1; the D gene is possibly TRBD1 (6 bases). The CDR3 is made up of 14 amino acids. The germline CDR1 and CDR2 sequences are MNHNY and SVGAGI (reference sequence). The V end was cut by 7 bases, the J end by 6 bases, with 18 bases between. The CDR3, as DNA: TGTGCCAGCACCCCATTCGGGGGCATCGCTGAAGCTTTCTTT. It yields the protein CASTPFGGIAEAFF.

V and J are TRBV5-1 and TRBJ2-5; D ambiguous. With 0 bases removed from V and 6 bases from J, the gap between germline ends came to 9 bases. Per the germline V gene, CDR1 is SGHRS and CDR2 is YFSETQ. The CDR3 loop spans 13 amino acids. CDR3 protein: CASSLGQAKTQYF. Here the CDR3 DNA reads TGCGCCAGCAGCTTGGGTCAGGCGAAGACCCAGTACTTC.

The rearrangement joins TRBV19 to TRBJ1-4, with D perhaps TRBD1 (6 bases). The CDR3 sequence is 15 residues long. V was trimmed by 3 bases and J by 10 bases, leaving 18 bases between them. Germline values: CDR1 LNHDA, CDR2 SQIVND (reference sequence). Here the CDR3 DNA reads TGTGCCAGTAGTATCTATCTACGGGGGCTGGGAAAACTGTTTTTT. It specifies CASSIYLRGLGKLFF.

Remarks on this clone: One junction end disagrees with the germline gene, perhaps due to a read error. V gene TRBV6-5 combines with J gene TRBJ2-1; D is unresolved. The CDR3 runs to 11 residues. Germline V gene data show CDR1 as MNHEY and CDR2 as SVGAGI. The CDR3: CASSVYSEQFF. DNA for the CDR3: TGTGCCAGCAGTGTGTACAGTGAGCAGTTCTTC.

A single count supports this clone. The chain combines TRBV27 with TRBJ2-7; D gene unclear. Trimming pared 5 bases from V and 0 bases from J, leaving 14 bases between. This CDR3 comprises 15 residues. CDR1 is MNHEY, CDR2 SMNVEV, per germline (reference sequence). CDR3 in DNA: TGTGCCAGCAGTCAAGGCACGCGGAGCTCCTACGAGCAGTACTTC. It specifies CASSQGTRSSYEQYF.